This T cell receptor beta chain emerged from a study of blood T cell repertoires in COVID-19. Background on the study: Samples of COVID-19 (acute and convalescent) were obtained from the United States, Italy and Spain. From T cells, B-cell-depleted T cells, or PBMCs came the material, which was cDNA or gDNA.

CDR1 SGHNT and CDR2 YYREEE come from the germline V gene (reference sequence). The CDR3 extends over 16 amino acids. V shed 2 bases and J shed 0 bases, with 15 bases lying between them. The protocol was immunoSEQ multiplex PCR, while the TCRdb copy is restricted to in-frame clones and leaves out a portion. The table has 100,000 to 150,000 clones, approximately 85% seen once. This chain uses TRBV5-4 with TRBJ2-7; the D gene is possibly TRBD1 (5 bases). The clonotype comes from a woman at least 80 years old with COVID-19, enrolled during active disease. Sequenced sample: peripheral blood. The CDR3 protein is CASSLGEGQSSYEQYF. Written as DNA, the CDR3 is TGTGCCAGCAGCTTAGGGGAAGGCCAGAGCTCCTACGAGCAGTACTTC.